Shown below are 11 T cell receptor beta chains from a single sample sequenced in a study of cytomegalovirus exposure and HLA in healthy donors (dated 2017 in TCRdb). To prepare the library, the immunoSEQ multiplex PCR assay was applied. For the multiplex PCR, a mixture combining 60 forward primers for TCR Vbeta segments and 13 reverse primers for TCR Jbeta segments was used. In TCRdb, the immuneACCESS table is reduced to in-frame sequences with V and J assigned. These tables do not hold every clone; where another copy was compared, an unresolved V gene accounts for under half, and the others remain unexplained. The sample profile shows 200,000 to 250,000 clones; less than 85% of them were found once. The ten largest clonotypes hold 0.63% of the sample. The sequencing sample was made of PBMCs. These TCRs come from a young man in good health and CMV-seronegative.

V usage is TRBV5-1 and J usage is TRBJ2-7; no firm D call. The germline V gene encodes CDR1 SGHRS and CDR2 YFSETQ. The V and J ends lost 5 bases and 2 bases respectively, with 11 bases between them. The CDR3 consists of 13 residues. CDR3 sequence reads: CASRVSPTYEQYF. The CDR3 DNA follows: TGCGCCAGCAGAGTTAGCCCTACCTACGAGCAGTACTTC.

The chain recombines TRBV29-1 with TRBJ2-1; D possibly corresponds to TRBD2 (6 bases). V was trimmed by 6 bases and J by 0 bases, leaving 9 bases between them. Germline CDR1 SQVTM, CDR2 ANQGSEA. The CDR3 spans 13 residues. CDR3 protein: CSVGDSSYNEQFF. The CDR3 DNA is TGCAGCGTGGGGGACTCCTCCTACAATGAGCAGTTCTTC.

This clone was picked up a small number of times. J is TRBJ2-1 and V is TRBV2; tentative D call: TRBD2 (6 bases). This CDR3 comprises 14 residues. Germline CDR1 and CDR2: SNHLY and FYNNEI. Trimming removed 10 bases from V and 7 bases from J, with 20 bases in between. The CDR3 is CANEGLLPGNEQFF. CDR3 sequence (DNA): TGTGCCAACGAGGGACTCCTCCCAGGGAATGAGCAGTTCTTC.

The chain has TRBV14 and TRBJ2-1; TRBD2 matches 12 bases. The ends lost 0 bases at V and 8 bases at J; junction bases unmatched: 8. This CDR3 spans 17 amino acids. Germline CDR1 is SGHDN and CDR2 is FVKESK. The CDR3 spells CASSQERGTSGLHEQFF. Written as DNA, the CDR3 is TGTGCCAGCAGCCAAGAGCGAGGGACTAGCGGGCTTCATGAGCAGTTCTTC.

The chain links TRBV5-4 to TRBJ2-1, with 11 bases that match TRBD1. This CDR3 has 15 residues. CDR1 SGHNT and CDR2 YYREEE come from the germline V gene (reference sequence). J gave up 14 bases and V 0 bases, and 10 bases lay outside the gene matches. CDR3 DNA sequence: TGTGCCAGCAGCTTGGAGGTTGGGGACAGGGGGGTAAAGTTCTTC. It codes for CASSLEVGDRGVKFF.

As regards this clone: The junction differs from germline at one of its ends, possibly a read error. The rearrangement links TRBV7-7 to TRBJ2-1; TRBD2 aligns across 8 bases. The CDR3 is 13 residues long. CDR1 is SSHAT, CDR2 FNYEAQ, per germline (reference sequence). Here the CDR3 DNA reads TGTGCTAGCAGCTTGAGCGGGAGTGATGAGCAGTTCTTC. Its protein product is CASSLSGSDEQFF.

A remark on this clone: The CDR3 does not close with the conserved phenylalanine or tryptophan, likely indicating a read error. The DNA is left out, because the CDR3 cannot be placed on it with certainty; the CDR3 is given as TCRdb lists it. This chain uses TRBV6-6 with TRBJ2-7; the table names TRBD1, a call not compared with the DNA. The CDR3 numbers 12 amino acids, ends counted. The V gene's germline CDR1 is MNHNY and CDR2 SVGAGI (reference sequence). The chain's CDR3 is CASSSSGTGGRI.

This clone was observed a few times. The rearrangement joins TRBV27 to TRBJ1-2; D is uncertain. The CDR3 covers 15 residues. Germline V gene lookup returns CDR1 MNHEY and CDR2 SMNVEV (reference sequence). V dropped 3 bases and J dropped 2 bases, with 13 bases sitting between them. DNA of the CDR3: TGTGCCAGCAGTTTGACCGGGAACCGCAACTATGGCTACACCTTC. Encoded protein: CASSLTGNRNYGYTF.

This chain joins TRBV19 and TRBJ1-2, with a tentative D call TRBD1 (6 bases). This CDR3 comprises 17 residues. Germline-derived CDR1 and CDR2 are LNHDA and SQIVND (reference sequence). The germline V and J ends were trimmed by 4 bases and 3 bases, with 21 bases remaining between them. The CDR3 sequence is CASSTIGGAYRHYGYTF. CDR3 nucleotides: TGTGCCAGTAGTACTATAGGGGGGGCCTACCGGCACTATGGCTACACCTTC. Full variable domain (rest looked up from reference TRBV19 and TRBJ1-2): DGGITQSPKYLFRKEGQNVTLSCEQNLNHDAMYWYRQDPGQGLRLIYYSQIVNDFQKGDIAEGYSVSREKKESFPLTVTSAQKNPTAFYLCASSTIGGAYRHYGYTFGSGTRLTVV.

The chain has TRBV19 and TRBJ2-5; the match to TRBD2 covers 9 bases. Near its end, the DNA agrees better with TRBJ2-7, so the J call may be wrong. The CDR3 loop spans 14 amino acids. Germline lookup yields CDR1 LNHDA and CDR2 SQIVND (reference sequence). In DNA, the CDR3 is TGTGCCAGTAGTATTGCGGGAGGGCCCTACGAGCAGTACTTC. Residues: CASSIAGGPYEQYF.

V is TRBV5-1 and J is TRBJ2-2, with D maybe TRBD1 (6 bases). The length of the CDR3 is 16 residues. Looked up from germline, CDR1 is SGHRS and CDR2 is YFSETQ. V dropped 4 bases and J dropped 4 bases, with 17 bases sitting between them. The DNA of the CDR3 is TGCGCCAGCAGCAGACTGACAGGTCCAGGCACCGGGGAGCTGTTTTTT. Its translation is CASSRLTGPGTGELFF. Using reference TRBV5-1 and TRBJ2-2 for the parts outside the CDR3, the full variable domain is KAGVTQTPRYLIKTRGQQVTLSCSPISGHRSVSWYQQTPGQGLQFLFEYFSETQRNKGNFPGRFSGRQFSNSRSEMNVSTLELGDSALYLCASSRLTGPGTGELFFGEGSRLTVL.